This T cell receptor beta chain was sequenced for a study of blood T cell repertoires in COVID-19. In the original workflow: From reference gene primer amplification, estimates of nucleated cell counts were derived. Measured with immunoSEQ multiplex PCR; TCRdb has only the in-frame clones, and not every one. D and trimming were read from the DNA, whereas the V and J calls and clone size are those reported in that table. The table lists about 24,000 clones, 80% to 90% of them singletons. This CDR3 contains 12 residues. CDR1 and CDR2 from the germline V gene are MGHDK and SYGVNS. The V gene lost 8 bases and the J gene lost 6 bases, with 10 bases spanning the gap.

Sequenced input: peripheral blood. The TCR was taken from a man between 65 and 79 years old with acute or convalescent COVID-19. This rearrangement joins TRBV25-1 to TRBJ1-4; D possibly corresponds to TRBD1 (6 bases). The CDR3 DNA reads as TGTGCCAGCGGGGGGGGGCATGAAAAACTGTTTTTT. The encoded protein is CASGGGHEKLFF.